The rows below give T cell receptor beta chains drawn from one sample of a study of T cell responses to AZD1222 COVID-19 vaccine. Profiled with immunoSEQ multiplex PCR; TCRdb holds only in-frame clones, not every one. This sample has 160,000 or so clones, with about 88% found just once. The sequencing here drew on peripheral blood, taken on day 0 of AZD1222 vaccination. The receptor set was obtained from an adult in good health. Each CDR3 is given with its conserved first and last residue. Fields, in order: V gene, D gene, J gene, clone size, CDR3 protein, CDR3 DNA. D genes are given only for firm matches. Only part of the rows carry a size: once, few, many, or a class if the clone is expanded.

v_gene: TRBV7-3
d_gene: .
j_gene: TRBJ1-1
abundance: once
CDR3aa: CASSLAGFAEAFF
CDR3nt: TGTGCCAGCAGCTTAGCAGGGTTCGCTGAAGCTTTCTTT

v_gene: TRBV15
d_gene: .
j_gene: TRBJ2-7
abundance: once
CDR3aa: CATSRDRSVYEQYF
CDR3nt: TGTGCCACCAGCAGAGATCGTTCAGTCTACGAGCAGTACTTC

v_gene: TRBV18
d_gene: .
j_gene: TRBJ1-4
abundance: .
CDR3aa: CASSPRAGADEKLFF
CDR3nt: TGTGCCAGCTCACCTCGAGCGGGGGCGGACGAAAAACTGTTTTTT

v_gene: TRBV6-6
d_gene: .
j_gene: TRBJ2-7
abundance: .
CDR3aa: CASSRSRYEQYF
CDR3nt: TGTGCCAGCAGTCGATCGCGGTACGAGCAGTACTTC

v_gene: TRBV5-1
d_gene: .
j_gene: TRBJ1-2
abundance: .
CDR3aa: CASSLGGESPLGYTF
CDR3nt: TGCGCCAGCAGCTTGGGAGGGGAGTCCCCTCTTGGCTACACCTTC

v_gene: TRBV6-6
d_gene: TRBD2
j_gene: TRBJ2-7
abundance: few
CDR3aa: CASSYSTSGGPYEQYF
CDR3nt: TGTGCCAGCAGTTACTCGACTAGCGGGGGACCCTACGAGCAGTACTTC

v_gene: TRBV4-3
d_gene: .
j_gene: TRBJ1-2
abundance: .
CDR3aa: CASSQDSGLGGYTF
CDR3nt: TGCGCCAGCAGCCAAGATAGCGGACTGGGGGGCTACACCTTC

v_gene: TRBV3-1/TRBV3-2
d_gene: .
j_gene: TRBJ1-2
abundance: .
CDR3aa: CASSPRAAERPYGYTF
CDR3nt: TGTGCCAGCAGCCCCCGGGCGGCTGAGAGACCCTATGGCTACACCTTC

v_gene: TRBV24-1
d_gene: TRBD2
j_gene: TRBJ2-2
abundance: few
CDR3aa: CATSDLLAGNRELFF
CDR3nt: TGTGCCACCAGTGATTTGCTAGCGGGGAATCGGGAGCTGTTTTTT

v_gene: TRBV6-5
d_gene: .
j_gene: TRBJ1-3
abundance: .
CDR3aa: CASTIQDSGNTIYF
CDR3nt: TGTGCCAGCACTATACAGGATTCTGGAAACACCATATATTTT

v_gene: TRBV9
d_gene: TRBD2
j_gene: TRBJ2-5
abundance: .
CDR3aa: CASSVGTSGKETQYF
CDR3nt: TGTGCCAGCAGCGTGGGGACTAGCGGGAAAGAGACCCAGTACTTC

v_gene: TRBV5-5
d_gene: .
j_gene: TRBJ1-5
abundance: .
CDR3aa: CASSPTGYSNQPQHF
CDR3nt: TGTGCCAGCAGCCCAACAGGATATAGCAATCAGCCCCAGCATTTT

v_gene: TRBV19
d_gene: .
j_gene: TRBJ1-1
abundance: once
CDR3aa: CASRTAKVTRNTEAFF
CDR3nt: TGTGCCAGTAGGACCGCTAAAGTAACGCGGAACACTGAAGCTTTCTTT

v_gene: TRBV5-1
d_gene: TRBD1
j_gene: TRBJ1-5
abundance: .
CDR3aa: CASSPGTGTSNQPQHF
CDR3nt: TGCGCCAGCAGCCCTGGGACAGGGACGAGCAATCAGCCCCAGCATTTT

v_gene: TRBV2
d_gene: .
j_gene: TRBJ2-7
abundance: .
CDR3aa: CASILEIIHEQYF
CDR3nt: TGTGCCAGCATTCTAGAAATTATCCACGAGCAGTACTTC

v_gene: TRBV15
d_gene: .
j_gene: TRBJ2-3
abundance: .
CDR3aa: CATSRDGVGLADTQYF
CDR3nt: TGTGCCACCAGCAGAGATGGGGTGGGGTTGGCAGATACGCAGTATTTT

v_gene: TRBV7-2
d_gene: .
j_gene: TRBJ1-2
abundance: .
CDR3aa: CASSLVVGSYGYTF
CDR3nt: TGTGCCAGCAGCTTAGTCGTGGGCAGCTATGGCTACACCTTC

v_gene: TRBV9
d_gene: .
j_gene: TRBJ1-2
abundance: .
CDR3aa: CASRDQRGVYGYTF
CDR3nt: TGTGCCAGCAGAGACCAGAGGGGAGTCTATGGCTACACCTTC

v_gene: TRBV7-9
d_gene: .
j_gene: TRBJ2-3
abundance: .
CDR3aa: CASSLAGRTTDTQYF
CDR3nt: TGTGCCAGCAGCTTAGCCGGAAGAACGACAGATACGCAGTATTTT

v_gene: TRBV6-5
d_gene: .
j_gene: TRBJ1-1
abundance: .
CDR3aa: CASSPRTVGVTEAFF
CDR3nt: TGTGCCAGCAGTCCCCGGACAGTCGGCGTCACTGAAGCTTTCTTT